The clone carrying this TCR beta chain was observed a few times. Its antigen is not identified. The germline gives CDR1 ENHRY, CDR2 SYGVKD. This CDR3 has 14 amino acids. V dropped 8 bases and J dropped 5; count of bases not matched to a gene: 10. These data are taken from a study of T cell repertoires in cytomegalovirus infection. Regarding the study as a whole: Using cumulative public TCR beta family frequency, the authors identified those who carried CMV together with the relevant HLA.

MiXCR was run by TCRdb on the reads, yielding one entry per CDR3 protein. In the table there are roughly 300,000 distinct CDR3 sequences, roughly 9.5% of which are singletons. V usage is TRBV10-3 and J usage is TRBJ2-5; 8 bases agree with TRBD2. This receptor was obtained from a human donor in good health (CMV status not recorded). Some clones in this sample may be carry-over from other donors' samples. Sample: PBMCs. This CDR3 reads CAIGKTGGEETQYF. The CDR3 coding sequence is TGTGCCATCGGTAAAACGGGGGGGGAGGAGACCCAGTACTTC.